The rows below give T cell receptor beta chains drawn from one sample of a study of identical twins. TCRdb itself ran the 5' RACE reads through MiXCR, one entry per CDR3 protein. The sample contains about 690,000 distinct CDR3 sequences, approximately 6% of which appear only once. Sequenced: naive T cells sorted from blood. The receptor set was obtained from a man younger than 35 in good health. The CDR3 runs from the conserved cysteine through the conserved F or W. Each record gives: CDR3 protein, V gene, J gene, D gene. A D gene is named only where the DNA matches it firmly.

cdr3_aa: CASSLDLGSAGRTDTQYF
v_call: TRBV12-3/TRBV12-4
j_call: TRBJ2-3
d_call: -

cdr3_aa: CASSLAPTTTGELFF
v_call: TRBV7-2
j_call: TRBJ2-2
d_call: -

cdr3_aa: CASKRTGDTQYF
v_call: TRBV7-8
j_call: TRBJ2-3
d_call: -

cdr3_aa: CASSEEGLGFNEQFF
v_call: TRBV6-1
j_call: TRBJ2-1
d_call: TRBD2

cdr3_aa: CASLRGLSTAETQYF
v_call: TRBV5-1
j_call: TRBJ2-5
d_call: -

cdr3_aa: CASSPRWGGGTEAFF
v_call: TRBV3-1
j_call: TRBJ1-1
d_call: -

cdr3_aa: CAISESFKQTDTQYF
v_call: TRBV10-3
j_call: TRBJ2-3
d_call: -

cdr3_aa: CASSGLAGVTDTQYF
v_call: TRBV12-3/TRBV12-4
j_call: TRBJ2-3
d_call: TRBD2

cdr3_aa: CASSQGVDRGYAGELFF
v_call: TRBV4-2
j_call: TRBJ2-2
d_call: TRBD1

cdr3_aa: CSVGPNSYEQYF
v_call: TRBV29-1
j_call: TRBJ2-7
d_call: -

cdr3_aa: CSAAGPRPEKLFF
v_call: TRBV20-1
j_call: TRBJ1-4
d_call: -

cdr3_aa: CASSLSAGQEDTQYF
v_call: TRBV28
j_call: TRBJ2-3
d_call: -

cdr3_aa: CASSVENRLEHGELFF
v_call: TRBV9
j_call: TRBJ2-2
d_call: -

cdr3_aa: CASSPRPNQPQHF
v_call: TRBV7-2
j_call: TRBJ1-5
d_call: -

cdr3_aa: CASSLAREDEQFF
v_call: TRBV7-2
j_call: TRBJ2-1
d_call: -

cdr3_aa: CSVDRVDEQFF
v_call: TRBV29-1
j_call: TRBJ2-1
d_call: -

cdr3_aa: CASSGPNVTDFYNEQFF
v_call: TRBV6-4
j_call: TRBJ2-1
d_call: -

cdr3_aa: CASSFKRDNYEQYF
v_call: TRBV27
j_call: TRBJ2-7
d_call: -

cdr3_aa: CASSFVSGRNNEQFF
v_call: TRBV12-3/TRBV12-4
j_call: TRBJ2-1
d_call: TRBD2

cdr3_aa: CSANKDGQETQYF
v_call: TRBV20-1
j_call: TRBJ2-5
d_call: -

cdr3_aa: CASSYSGVLAAFF
v_call: TRBV6-2/TRBV6-3
j_call: TRBJ1-1
d_call: -

cdr3_aa: CASSFDSKNIQYF
v_call: TRBV27
j_call: TRBJ2-4
d_call: -

cdr3_aa: CASSIGGPEQFF
v_call: TRBV19
j_call: TRBJ2-1
d_call: -

cdr3_aa: CASSIGQADNSPLHF
v_call: TRBV7-9
j_call: TRBJ1-6
d_call: TRBD1

cdr3_aa: CASSQLPGQLMYF
v_call: TRBV4-3
j_call: TRBJ2-7
d_call: -

cdr3_aa: CASSEGVGEKLFF
v_call: TRBV9
j_call: TRBJ1-4
d_call: -

cdr3_aa: CSVERLDRQETQYF
v_call: TRBV29-1
j_call: TRBJ2-5
d_call: -

cdr3_aa: CASGLVGGPDNEQFF
v_call: TRBV12-5
j_call: TRBJ2-1
d_call: -

cdr3_aa: CSVGLWGGGHNEQFF
v_call: TRBV29-1
j_call: TRBJ2-1
d_call: TRBD2